These 11 T cell receptor beta chains originate from one sample sequenced in a study of control samples from healthy donors and cancer patients. TCRdb's copy holds only in-frame clones and misses some; the assay was immunoSEQ multiplex PCR. Among about 65,000 clones listed, 90% were seen once. Sequenced input: PBMCs. The receptors stem from a woman between 50 and 59 years old with colorectal cancer.

This clone was seen a single time. The J gene is TRBJ2-5, the V gene TRBV11-2, with 11 bases matching TRBD2. CDR3 length: 16 amino acids. Germline V gene lookup returns CDR1 SGHAT and CDR2 FQNNGV. V lost 1 base and J lost 2; bases outside the gene matches: 3. CDR3 coding DNA: TGTGCCAGCAGCTTAGGGCGACTAGCGGGGCAAGAGACCCAGTACTTC. Translating it yields CASSLGRLAGQETQYF.

CDR3 residues: CASSGATSGETSTDTQYF. The CDR3 coding sequence is TGTGCCAGCAGTGGGGCGACTAGCGGGGAAACTAGCACAGATACGCAGTATTTT. The gene calls are TRBV28 and TRBJ2-3; 11 nucleotides match TRBD2. CDR1 and CDR2 from the germline V gene are MDHEN and SYDVKM. J was trimmed by 0 bases and V by 5 bases; bases with no gene match: 10. CDR3 size: 18 residues.

The CDR3 nucleotides read TGTGCCAGCAGTGGGGCCACCTACAATGAGCAGTTCTTC. Residues: CASSGATYNEQFF. This chain uses TRBV27 with TRBJ2-1, with a weak D call TRBD1 (5 bases). The germline V and J ends were trimmed by 5 bases and 2 bases, with 7 bases remaining between them. This CDR3 spans 13 amino acids. Germline V gene sequence: CDR1 MNHEY, CDR2 SMNVEV (reference sequence).

This chain connects TRBV3-1 (or the pseudogene TRBV3-2) to TRBJ2-1, with TRBD2 matching 9 bases. Trimming took 6 bases from V and 9 from J; bases not matched to a gene: 18. The V gene's germline CDR1 is LGHDT and CDR2 YNNKEL (reference sequence). The length of the CDR3 is 17 residues. CDR3 in amino acids: CASSPHLREGQIGEQFF. In DNA form, the CDR3 reads TGTGCCAGCAGTCCTCATTTGCGGGAGGGCCAGATCGGTGAGCAGTTCTTC.

The CDR3 DNA sequence: TGTGCGACCAACCCGGGGTCGACCTACAATGAGCAGTTCTTC. Residues: CATNPGSTYNEQFF. This chain uses TRBV19 with TRBJ2-1; D is perhaps TRBD2 (5 bases). The CDR3 consists of 14 residues. CDR1 LNHDA and CDR2 SQIVND come from the germline V gene (reference sequence).

Of note for this clone: The same CDR3 arises from other DNA sequences in this sample as well. The chain couples TRBV12-3 or TRBV12-4 to TRBJ1-1; unclear D gene. V lost 1 base and J 0 bases, leaving 3 bases between the germline ends. The CDR3 is 13 residues long. CDR3 coding DNA: TGTGCCAGCAGTTTAGGTCTGAACACTGAAGCTTTCTTT. As protein: CASSLGLNTEAFF.

This chain joins TRBV25-1 and TRBJ1-1, with 7 bases lining up with TRBD1. Germline V gene data show CDR1 as MGHDK and CDR2 as SYGVNS. The CDR3 spans 14 residues. J lost 4 bases, V lost 10 bases, and 12 bases had no gene match. The CDR3 nucleotides are TGTGCCACCGGGGACAGTAAAAGAACCACTGAAGCTTTCTTT. Translated: CATGDSKRTTEAFF.

This sequence joins TRBV19 and TRBJ1-1, with D unclear. The CDR3 is 14 amino acids. Germline V gene data show CDR1 as LNHDA and CDR2 as SQIVND (reference sequence). V was pared by 4 bases and J by 5 bases, with 14 bases between. The CDR3 reads CASSKHQVGTEAFF. In DNA form, the CDR3 reads TGTGCCAGTAGTAAACACCAGGTGGGAACTGAAGCTTTCTTT.

Here the CDR3 reads CASSIDGENEQYF. For the CDR3, the DNA is TGTGCCAGTAGTATAGACGGGGAGAACGAGCAGTACTTC. V usage is TRBV19 and J usage is TRBJ2-7; D is perhaps TRBD2 (5 bases). CDR1 LNHDA and CDR2 SQIVND come from the germline V gene (reference sequence). This CDR3 spans 13 amino acids. Trimming took off 0 bases at V and 5 bases at J, with 8 bases between the two ends.

Here the CDR3 reads CASSYRSGPGVENIQYF. CDR3 nucleotides: TGTGCCAGCAGTTACCGGTCGGGGCCCGGGGTGGAAAACATTCAGTACTTC. The rearrangement joins TRBV6-2 or TRBV6-3 to TRBJ2-4; perhaps D is TRBD1 or TRBD2 (5 bases each). Trimming left V 2 bases short and J 5 bases short, with 19 bases between. The CDR3 extends over 17 amino acids. Germline lookup yields CDR1 MNHEY and CDR2 SVGEGT.

The chain combines TRBV5-6 with TRBJ2-3; 7 nucleotides align to TRBD1. Germline V gene data show CDR1 as SGHDT and CDR2 as YYEEEE. With 0 bases clipped from V and 4 bases from J, the junction kept 5 bases outside the gene matches. CDR3 length equals 15 residues. The CDR3 loop is CASSLDRGISDTQYF. CDR3 coding DNA: TGTGCCAGCAGCTTGGACAGGGGTATCTCAGATACGCAGTATTTT.